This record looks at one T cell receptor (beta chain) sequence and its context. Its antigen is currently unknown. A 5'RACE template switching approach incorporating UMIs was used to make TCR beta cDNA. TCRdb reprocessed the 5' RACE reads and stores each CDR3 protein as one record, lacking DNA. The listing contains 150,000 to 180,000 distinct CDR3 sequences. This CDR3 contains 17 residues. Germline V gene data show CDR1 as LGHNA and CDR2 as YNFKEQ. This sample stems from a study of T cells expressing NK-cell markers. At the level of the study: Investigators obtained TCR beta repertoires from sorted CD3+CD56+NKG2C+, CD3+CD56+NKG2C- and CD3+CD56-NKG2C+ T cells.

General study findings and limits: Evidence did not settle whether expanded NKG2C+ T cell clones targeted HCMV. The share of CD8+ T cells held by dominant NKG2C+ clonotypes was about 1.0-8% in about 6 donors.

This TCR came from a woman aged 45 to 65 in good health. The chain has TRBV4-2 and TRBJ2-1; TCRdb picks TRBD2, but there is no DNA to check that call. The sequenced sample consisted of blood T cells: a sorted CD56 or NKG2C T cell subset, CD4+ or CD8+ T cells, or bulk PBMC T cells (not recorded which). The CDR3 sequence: CASSLVSGGRASNEQFF.